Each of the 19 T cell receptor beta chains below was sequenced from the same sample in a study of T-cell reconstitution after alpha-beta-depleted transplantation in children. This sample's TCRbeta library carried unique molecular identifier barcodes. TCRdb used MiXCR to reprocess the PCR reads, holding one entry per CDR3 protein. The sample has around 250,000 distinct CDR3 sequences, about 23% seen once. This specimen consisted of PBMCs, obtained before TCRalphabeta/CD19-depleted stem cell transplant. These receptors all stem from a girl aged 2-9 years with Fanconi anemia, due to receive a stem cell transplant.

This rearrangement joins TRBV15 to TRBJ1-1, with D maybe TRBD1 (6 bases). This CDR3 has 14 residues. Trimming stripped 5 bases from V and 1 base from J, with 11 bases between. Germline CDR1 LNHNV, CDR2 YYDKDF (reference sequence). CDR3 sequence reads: CATSDGGPNTEAFF. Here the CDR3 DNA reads TGTGCCACCAGCGATGGGGGCCCGAACACTGAAGCTTTCTTT. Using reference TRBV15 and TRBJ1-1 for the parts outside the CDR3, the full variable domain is DAMVIQNPRYQVTQFGKPVTLSCSQTLNHNVMYWYQQKSSQAPKLLFHYYDKDFNNEADTPDNFQSRRPNTSFCFLDIRSPGLGDTAMYLCATSDGGPNTEAFFGQGTRLTVV.

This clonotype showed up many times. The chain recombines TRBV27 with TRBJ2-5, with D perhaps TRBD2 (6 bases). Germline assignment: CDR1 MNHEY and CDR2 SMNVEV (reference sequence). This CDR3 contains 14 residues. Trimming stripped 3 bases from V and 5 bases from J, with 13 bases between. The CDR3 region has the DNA TGTGCCAGCAGTTTTGTGGGTCGGGGGGAGACCCAGTACTTC. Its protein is CASSFVGRGETQYF.

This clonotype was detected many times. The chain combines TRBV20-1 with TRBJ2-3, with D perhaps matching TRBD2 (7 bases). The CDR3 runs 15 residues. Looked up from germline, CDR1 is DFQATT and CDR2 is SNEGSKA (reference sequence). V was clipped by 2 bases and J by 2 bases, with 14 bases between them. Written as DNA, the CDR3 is TGCAGTGCTAGACCAGGGGAGGGTGTCACAGATACGCAGTATTTT. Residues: CSARPGEGVTDTQYF.

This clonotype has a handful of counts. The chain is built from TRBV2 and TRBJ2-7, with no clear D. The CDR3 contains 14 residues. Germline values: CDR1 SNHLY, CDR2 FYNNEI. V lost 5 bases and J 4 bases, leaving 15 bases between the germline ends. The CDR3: CASSSYSSGYEQYF. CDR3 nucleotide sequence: TGTGCCAGCAGTAGCTACAGTTCGGGTTACGAGCAGTACTTC.

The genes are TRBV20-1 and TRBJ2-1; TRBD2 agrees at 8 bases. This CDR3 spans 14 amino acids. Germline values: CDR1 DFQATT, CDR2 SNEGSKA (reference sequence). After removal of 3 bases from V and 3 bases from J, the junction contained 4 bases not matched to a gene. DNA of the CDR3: TGCAGTGCTAGCGGGAGGGTACTCTACAATGAGCAGTTCTTC. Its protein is CSASGRVLYNEQFF.

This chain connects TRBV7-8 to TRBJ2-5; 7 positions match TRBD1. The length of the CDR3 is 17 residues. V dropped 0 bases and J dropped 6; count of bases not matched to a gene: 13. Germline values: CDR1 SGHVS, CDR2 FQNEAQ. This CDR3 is CASSLAVFATGTQTQYF. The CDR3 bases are TGTGCCAGCAGCTTAGCGGTGTTCGCGACAGGGACACAGACCCAGTACTTC.

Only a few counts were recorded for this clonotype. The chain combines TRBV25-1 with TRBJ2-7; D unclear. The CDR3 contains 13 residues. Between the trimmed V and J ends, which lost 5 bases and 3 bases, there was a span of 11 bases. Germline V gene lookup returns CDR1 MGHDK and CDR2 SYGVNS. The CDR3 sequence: CASSQNLRYEQYF. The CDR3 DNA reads TGTGCCAGCAGTCAGAACCTCCGCTACGAGCAGTACTTC.

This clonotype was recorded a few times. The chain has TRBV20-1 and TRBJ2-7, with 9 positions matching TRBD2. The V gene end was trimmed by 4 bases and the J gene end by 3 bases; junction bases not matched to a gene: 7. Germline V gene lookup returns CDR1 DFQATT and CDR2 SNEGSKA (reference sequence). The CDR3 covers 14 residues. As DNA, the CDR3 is TGCAGTGCTACGCGGGAGGGCCAGTTCTACGAGCAGTACTTC. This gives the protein CSATREGQFYEQYF.

This CDR3 is CASSPTGGAFTGELFF. Written as DNA, the CDR3 is TGTGCCAGCAGCCCAACAGGGGGGGCCTTCACCGGGGAGCTGTTTTTT. This sequence joins TRBV3-1 and TRBJ2-2; TRBD1 might be the D (8 bases). Germline CDR1 LGHDT, CDR2 YNNKEL (reference sequence). This CDR3 contains 16 residues. V shed 4 bases and J shed 4 bases, with 16 bases lying between them.

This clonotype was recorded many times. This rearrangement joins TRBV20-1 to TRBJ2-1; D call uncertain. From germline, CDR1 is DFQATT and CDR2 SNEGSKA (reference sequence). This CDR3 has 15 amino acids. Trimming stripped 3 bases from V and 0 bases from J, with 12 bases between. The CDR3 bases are TGCAGTGCTAGGCGACTGGCGAGCTCCTACAATGAGCAGTTCTTC. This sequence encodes CSARRLASSYNEQFF.

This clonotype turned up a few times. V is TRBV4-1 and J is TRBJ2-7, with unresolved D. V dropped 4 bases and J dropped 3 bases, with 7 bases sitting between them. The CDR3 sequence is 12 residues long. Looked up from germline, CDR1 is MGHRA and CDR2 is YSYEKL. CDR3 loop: CASSRSDYEQYF. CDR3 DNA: TGCGCCAGCAGCCGTTCCGACTACGAGCAGTACTTC.

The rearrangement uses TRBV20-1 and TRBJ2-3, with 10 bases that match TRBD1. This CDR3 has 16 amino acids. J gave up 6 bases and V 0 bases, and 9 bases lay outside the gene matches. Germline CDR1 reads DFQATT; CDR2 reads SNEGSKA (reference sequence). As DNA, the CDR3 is TGCAGTGCTAGAGAGAGGGACAGGGGTTGGAGGGATACGCAGTATTTT. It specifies CSARERDRGWRDTQYF.

The CDR3 loop reads CAISESTVGVGDTQYF. The CDR3 DNA is TGTGCCATCAGTGAGTCGACGGTGGGAGTGGGAGATACGCAGTATTTT. The V call is TRBV10-3, the J call TRBJ2-3; TRBD2 might be the D (5 bases). Looked up from germline, CDR1 is ENHRY and CDR2 is SYGVKD. Between the trimmed V and J ends, which lost 0 bases and 5 bases, there was a span of 15 bases. There are 16 residues in the CDR3.

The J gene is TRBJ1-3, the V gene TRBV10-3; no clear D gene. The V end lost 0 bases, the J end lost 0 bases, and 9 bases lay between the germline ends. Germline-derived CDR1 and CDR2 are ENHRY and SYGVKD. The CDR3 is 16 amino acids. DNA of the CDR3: TGTGCCATCAGTGAGTCGGTAGCGGGCTCTGGAAACACCATATATTTT. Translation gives CAISESVAGSGNTIYF.

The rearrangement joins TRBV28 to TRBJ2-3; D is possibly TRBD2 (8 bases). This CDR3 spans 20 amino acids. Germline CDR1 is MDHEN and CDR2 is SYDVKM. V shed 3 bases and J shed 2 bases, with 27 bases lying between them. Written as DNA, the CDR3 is TGTGCCAGCAGTTTTCCCCCCGACAGGGCGTCTAGCGGGTACACAGATACGCAGTATTTT. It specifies CASSFPPDRASSGYTDTQYF.

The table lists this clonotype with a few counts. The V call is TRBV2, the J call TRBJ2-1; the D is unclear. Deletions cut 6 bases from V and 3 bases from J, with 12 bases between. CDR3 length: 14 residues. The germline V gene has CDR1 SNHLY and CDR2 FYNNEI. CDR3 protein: CASRHGIYYNEQFF. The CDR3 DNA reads TGTGCCAGCAGGCATGGGATTTACTACAATGAGCAGTTCTTC.

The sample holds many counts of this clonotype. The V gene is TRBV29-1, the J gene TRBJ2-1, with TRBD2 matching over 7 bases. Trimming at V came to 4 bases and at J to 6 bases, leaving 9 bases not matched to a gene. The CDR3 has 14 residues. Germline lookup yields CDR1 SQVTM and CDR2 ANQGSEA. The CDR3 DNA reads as TGCAGCGTTGCCCCGCGACTAGCAGTCAATGAGCAGTTCTTC. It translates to CSVAPRLAVNEQFF.

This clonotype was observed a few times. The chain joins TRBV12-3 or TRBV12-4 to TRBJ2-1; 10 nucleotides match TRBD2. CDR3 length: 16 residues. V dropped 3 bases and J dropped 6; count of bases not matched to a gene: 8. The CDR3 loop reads CASSFGTSGKANEQFF. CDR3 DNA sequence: TGTGCCAGCAGTTTCGGTACTAGCGGGAAAGCCAATGAGCAGTTCTTC.

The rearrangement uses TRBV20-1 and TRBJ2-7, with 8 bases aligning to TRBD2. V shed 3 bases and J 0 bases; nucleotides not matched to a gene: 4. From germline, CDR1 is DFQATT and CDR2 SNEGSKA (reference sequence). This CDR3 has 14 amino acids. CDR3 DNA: TGCAGTGCTAGTGCGCTAGCGGGCTCCTACGAGCAGTACTTC. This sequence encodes CSASALAGSYEQYF.